The TCR beta chain described here comes from a study of CD8+ T cells in alopecia areata. Study-level background: Tofacitinib was taken orally by treated patients, and the dose was 5 to 10 mg twice daily. Broader study findings: Amid tofacitinib therapy, many expanded lesional clones stayed present in scalp and blood. Greater clonality was observed in lesional scalp samples, especially alopecia totalis/universalis, versus normal scalp.

The treatment denotes: oral pan-JAK inhibitor, 5-10 mg twice daily. Extracted RNA was reverse transcribed, and the resulting cDNA served as sequencing template. Some clones are missing from TCRdb's copy, which holds only in-frame ones; the method was immunoSEQ multiplex PCR. The data contain some 100,000 clones, roughly 60% of them singletons. Germline CDR1 is SGHRS and CDR2 is YFSETQ. V dropped 0 bases and J dropped 2 bases, with 9 bases sitting between them. The CDR3 spans 14 residues. Worth noting for this clone: Its antigen is currently unknown.

This TCR derives from a human donor with alopecia areata. The chain employs TRBV5-1 and TRBJ2-7; tentatively, D is TRBD1 or TRBD2 (5 bases each). The material sequenced was CD8+ T cells sorted from blood, taken at week 56, from a patient treated with tofacitinib. CDR3 region: CASSLALGAYEQYF. CDR3 nucleotide sequence: TGCGCCAGCAGCTTGGCTCTGGGGGCCTACGAGCAGTACTTC. Supplemented by reference TRBV5-1 and TRBJ2-7, the full variable domain reads KAGVTQTPRYLIKTRGQQVTLSCSPISGHRSVSWYQQTPGQGLQFLFEYFSETQRNKGNFPGRFSGRQFSNSRSEMNVSTLELGDSALYLCASSLALGAYEQYFGPGTRLTVT.